This T cell receptor beta chain was retrieved from a study of blood T cell repertoires in COVID-19. The wider study: Both acute and convalescent COVID-19 samples were obtained from the United States, Italy and Spain. T cells, B-cell-depleted T cells, or PBMCs supplied cDNA or gDNA.

The CDR3 loop spans 15 amino acids. Trimming stripped 4 bases from V and 0 bases from J, with 12 bases between. Germline CDR1 LNHDA, CDR2 SQIVND (reference sequence). In the original analysis: Counts of nucleated cells, estimated from reference gene primer amplification, were obtained. Clones were sequenced by immunoSEQ multiplex PCR, and TCRdb holds only the in-frame ones, with some missing. V, J and clone size reflect that table, while D and trimming were determined from the DNA. The data contain about 340,000 clones, roughly 89% of them singletons. The receptor was isolated from a woman between 18 and 30 years old who had recovered from COVID-19. Sequencing input: peripheral blood. V is TRBV19 and J is TRBJ1-1; D is perhaps TRBD1 (6 bases). The CDR3 reads CASSTAGQMNTEAFF. As DNA, the CDR3 is TGTGCCAGTAGTACAGCTGGACAGATGAACACTGAAGCTTTCTTT.